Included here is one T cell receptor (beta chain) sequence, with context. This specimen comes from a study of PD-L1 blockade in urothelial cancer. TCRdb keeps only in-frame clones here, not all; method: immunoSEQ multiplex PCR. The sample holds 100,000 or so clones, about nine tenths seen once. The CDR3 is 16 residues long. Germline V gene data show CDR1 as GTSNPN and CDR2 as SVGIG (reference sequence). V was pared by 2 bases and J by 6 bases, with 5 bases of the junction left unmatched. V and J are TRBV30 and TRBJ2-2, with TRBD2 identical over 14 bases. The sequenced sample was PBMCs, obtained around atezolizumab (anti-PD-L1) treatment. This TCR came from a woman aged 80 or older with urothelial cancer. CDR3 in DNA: TGTGCCTGGAGTACCGGGACTAGCGGGAGAGCCGGGGAGCTGTTTTTT. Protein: CAWSTGTSGRAGELFF.